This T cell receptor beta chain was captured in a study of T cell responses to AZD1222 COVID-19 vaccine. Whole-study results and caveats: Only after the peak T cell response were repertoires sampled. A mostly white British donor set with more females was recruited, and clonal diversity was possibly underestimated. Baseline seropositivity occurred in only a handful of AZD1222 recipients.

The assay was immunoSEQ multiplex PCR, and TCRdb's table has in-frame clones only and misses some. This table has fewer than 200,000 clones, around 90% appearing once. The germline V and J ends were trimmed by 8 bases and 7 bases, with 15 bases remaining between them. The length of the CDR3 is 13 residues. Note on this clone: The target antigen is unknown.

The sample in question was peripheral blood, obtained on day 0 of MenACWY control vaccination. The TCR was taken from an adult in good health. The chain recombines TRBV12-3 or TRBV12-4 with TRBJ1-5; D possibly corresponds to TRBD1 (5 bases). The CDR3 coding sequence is TGTGCCAGCGACTGGGGCCTGGGGCAGCCCCAGCATTTT. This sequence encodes CASDWGLGQPQHF.